The following is a T cell receptor (beta chain) sequence with its context. With 8 bases clipped from V and 8 bases from J, the junction kept 8 bases outside the gene matches. The CDR3 covers 13 residues. The sample belongs to a study of blood T cell repertoires in COVID-19. Study-level background: Acute-phase and convalescent COVID-19 samples originated in the United States, Italy and Spain. Nucleic acid was either cDNA or gDNA, and it came from T cells, B-cell-depleted T cells, or PBMCs.

Source study methods: Amplification from reference gene primers served as the basis for estimated nucleated cell counts. Profiled with immunoSEQ multiplex PCR; TCRdb holds only in-frame clones, not every one. That table furnishes V, J and clone size, whereas the DNA furnished D and trimming. The data contain fewer than 250,000 clones, less than 90% of them singletons. This clonotype was sampled from a man aged 70 or older with acute or convalescent COVID-19. The chain joins TRBV12-3 or TRBV12-4 to TRBJ2-1; 8 bases align to TRBD2. The sequenced sample was peripheral blood. The CDR3 sequence: CASREGSIYEQFF. DNA for the CDR3: TGTGCCAGCCGGGAGGGTTCGATATATGAGCAGTTCTTC.